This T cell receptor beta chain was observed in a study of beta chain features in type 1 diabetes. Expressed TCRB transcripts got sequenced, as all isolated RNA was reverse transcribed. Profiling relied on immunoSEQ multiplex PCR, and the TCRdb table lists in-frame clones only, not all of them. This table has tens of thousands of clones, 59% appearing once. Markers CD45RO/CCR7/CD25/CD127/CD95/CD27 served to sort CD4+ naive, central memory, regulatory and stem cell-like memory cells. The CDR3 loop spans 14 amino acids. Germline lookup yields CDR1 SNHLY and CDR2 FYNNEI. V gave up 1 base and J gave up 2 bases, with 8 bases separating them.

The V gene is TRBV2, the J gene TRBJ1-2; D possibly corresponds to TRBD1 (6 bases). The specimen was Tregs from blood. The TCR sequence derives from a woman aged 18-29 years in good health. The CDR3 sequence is CASSEGQANYGYTF. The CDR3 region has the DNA TGTGCCAGCAGTGAAGGACAGGCCAACTATGGCTACACCTTC. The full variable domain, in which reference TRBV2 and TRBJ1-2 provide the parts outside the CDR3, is EPEVTQTPSHQVTQMGQEVILRCVPISNHLYFYWYRQILGQKVEFLVSFYNNEISEKSEIFDDQFSVERPDGSNFTLKIRSTKLEDSAMYFCASSEGQANYGYTFGSGTRLTVV.